This is a list of T cell receptor beta chains from one sample in a study of PD-L1 blockade in urothelial cancer. Sequencing used immunoSEQ multiplex PCR; TCRdb keeps in-frame clones, though not all of them. The sample includes 70,000 to 100,000 clones, 84% of them seen just once. This specimen consisted of PBMCs, obtained around atezolizumab (anti-PD-L1) treatment. These TCRs come from a man aged 55-75 years with urothelial cancer. Each CDR3 is given with its conserved first and last residue. Fields, in order: V gene, CDR3 length, D gene, J gene, clone size, CDR3 DNA, CDR3 protein. The D gene is left open where the match is weak. The listing skips clone size in some rows; elsewhere it reads once, few, many or a size class.

TRBV6-1,14,-,TRBJ2-5,-,TGTGCCAGCAGTGACAGGACAGTCCGGGAGACCCAGTACTTC,CASSDRTVRETQYF
TRBV18,17,-,TRBJ2-3,-,TGTGCCAGCTCACTCTTAGCCGGGACAAAGAGCACAGATACGCAGTATTTT,CASSLLAGTKSTDTQYF
TRBV19,12,-,TRBJ2-5,-,TGTGCCAGTACCCCGGGGGGCGGGACCCAGTACTTC,CASTPGGGTQYF
TRBV2,14,-,TRBJ2-2,-,TGTGCCAGCAGCCCAGGGGGGAAGGCCGGGGAGCTGTTTTTT,CASSPGGKAGELFF
TRBV9,16,TRBD1,TRBJ1-3,-,TGTGCCAGCAGCGGACCGGGACAGGGGAGACAAAACACCATATATTTT,CASSGPGQGRQNTIYF
TRBV6-4,16,-,TRBJ1-1,few,TGTGCCAGCAGTATTGACGCCGGGACTAGAGGGACTGAAGCTTTCTTT,CASSIDAGTRGTEAFF
TRBV5-4,15,TRBD1,TRBJ2-3,-,TGTGCCAGCAGCTTGGGGACAGGGCACGTAGATACGCAGTATTTT,CASSLGTGHVDTQYF
TRBV11-3,15,-,TRBJ1-3,-,TGTGCCAGCAGCTTGGAGGGAGGCTCTGGAAACACCATATATTTT,CASSLEGGSGNTIYF
TRBV28,12,-,TRBJ1-1,few,TGTGCCAGCAGTTCAAGCCCCACTGAAGCTTTCTTT,CASSSSPTEAFF
TRBV19,16,TRBD2,TRBJ2-1,-,TGTGCCAGTAGTTCCAAGCGGGAGGGCTCCTACAATGAGCAGTTCTTC,CASSSKREGSYNEQFF
TRBV4-1,15,TRBD1,TRBJ2-2,few,TGCGCCAGCAGCCAGGCAGGGGGGAACACCGGGGAGCTGTTTTTT,CASSQAGGNTGELFF
TRBV5-4,14,-,TRBJ2-2,once,TGTGCCAGCAGTTCGACACCGAACACCGGGGAGCTGTTTTTT,CASSSTPNTGELFF
TRBV5-1,14,-,TRBJ2-7,-,TGCGCCAGCAGCTTACAGGGAGGGAACCACGAGCAGTACTTC,CASSLQGGNHEQYF
TRBV6-1,13,-,TRBJ1-2,-,TGTGCCAGCAGTGAAACGGGCTCAGGGGGCTACACCTTC,CASSETGSGGYTF
TRBV25-1,14,TRBD1,TRBJ2-2,-,TGTGCCAGCAGCAGGACAGGGTCCCCCGGGGAGCTGTTTTTT,CASSRTGSPGELFF
TRBV7-9,17,TRBD1,TRBJ1-2,-,TGTGCCAGCAGCTTTTCGACCGGGACAGAATACAACTATGGCTACACCTTC,CASSFSTGTEYNYGYTF
TRBV5-8,14,-,TRBJ2-7,-,TGTGCCAGCAGAGTGACAGCTACCGCCTACGAGCAGTACTTC,CASRVTATAYEQYF
TRBV19,13,-,TRBJ1-1,-,TGTGCCAGTAGCAGGGGCGGGGGGACTGAAGCTTTCTTT,CASSRGGGTEAFF
TRBV28,15,TRBD1,TRBJ2-1,-,TGTGCCAGCAGTTTAACGGGACAGGGGGCCAGTGAGCAGTTCTTC,CASSLTGQGASEQFF
TRBV7-9,14,-,TRBJ1-1,-,TGTGCCAGCAGCTTACCCAGTCGAGGCACTGAAGCTTTCTTT,CASSLPSRGTEAFF
TRBV30,14,-,TRBJ1-3,-,TGTGCCTGGAGAGCCAGAGGGACTGGAAACACCATATATTTT,CAWRARGTGNTIYF
TRBV28,14,TRBD1,TRBJ1-2,-,TGTGCCAGCATGGAGGGGACAGCTGGATATGGCTACACCTTC,CASMEGTAGYGYTF
TRBV28,15,TRBD1,TRBJ1-2,-,TGTGCCAGCAGCTGGGACAGCATAACTAACTATGGCTACACCTTC,CASSWDSITNYGYTF
TRBV7-8,16,TRBD1,TRBJ1-5,-,TGTGCCAGCAGCTTTCGGACAGGGATGAAGGATCAGCCCCAGCATTTT,CASSFRTGMKDQPQHF
TRBV20-1,11,TRBD2,TRBJ2-1,-,TGCAGTGCCCGACTAGCATATGAGCAGTTCTTC,CSARLAYEQFF
TRBV5-4,13,-,TRBJ1-2,-,TGTGCCAGCAGCTTGTGGACAGATGGAGGCTACACCTTC,CASSLWTDGGYTF
TRBV2,14,TRBD2,TRBJ2-5,-,TGTGCCAGCACGGAGCGGGGGAGACAAGAGACCCAGTACTTC,CASTERGRQETQYF
TRBV7-8,16,-,TRBJ2-3,-,TGTGCCAGCAGCTTAGGACTTACCGCTAGCACAGATACGCAGTATTTT,CASSLGLTASTDTQYF
TRBV10-1,15,TRBD1,TRBJ2-3,once,TGCGCCAGCAGTGAGTCGGGTGGGGGACAGGGAACGCAGTATTTT,CASSESGGGQGTQYF
TRBV15,16,TRBD2,TRBJ2-1,-,TGTGCCACCAGCAGAGTTAGCGGGAGTCTGAACAATGAGCAGTTCTTC,CATSRVSGSLNNEQFF
TRBV19,13,TRBD1,TRBJ1-2,few,TGTGCCAGTAGAGACAGGGGAGGCAGTGGCTACACCTTC,CASRDRGGSGYTF
TRBV11-2,17,TRBD2,TRBJ2-5,-,TGTGCCAGCAGCTTAGACCGTAGCGGGGGGTACCAAGAGACCCAGTACTTC,CASSLDRSGGYQETQYF
TRBV5-4,12,-,TRBJ2-1,-,TGTGCCAGCAGCCTCGACAGTGACACAAAGTTCTTC,CASSLDSDTKFF
TRBV18,15,TRBD1,TRBJ2-5,once,TGTGCCAGCTCCTCCGGGACAGGGGGCCGTGAGACCCAGTACTTC,CASSSGTGGRETQYF
TRBV7-9,16,TRBD2,TRBJ2-1,once,TGTGCCAGCAGCTTTGGACTAGCGGGAGGAAACAATGAGCAGTTCTTC,CASSFGLAGGNNEQFF
TRBV19,15,TRBD2,TRBJ2-1,-,TGTGCCAGTAGTATGTCGGGAGGAAGGATTAATGAGCAGTTCTTC,CASSMSGGRINEQFF
TRBV5-1,12,-,TRBJ2-5,-,TGCGCCAGCCGAAGGAGCCAAGAGACCCAGTACTTC,CASRRSQETQYF